The 15 T cell receptor beta chains in this list originate from one sample, sequenced in a study of low-dose radiotherapy and immunotherapy resistance in tumors. Time point given: after trial treatment. As for treatment: LDRT plus nivolumab, ipilimumab, low-dose cyclophosphamide and aspirin (RACIN trial). TRAV- and TRBV-specific primers were used for first-strand cDNA, which covered alpha and beta chains. The authors ran 20 PCR cycles to amplify TCRs with a constant-region primer and V-primer adapter. From the reads, TCRdb called clonotypes with MiXCR, one entry per CDR3 protein. The sample comprises 85,000 to 95,000 distinct CDR3 sequences, around a fifth of which are singletons, and roughly 13% rests with the top ten. Source: PBMCs, taken after low-dose radiotherapy plus immunotherapy. These receptor sequences come from a female donor with ovarian cancer.

This chain uses TRBV9 with TRBJ1-1, with TRBD1 identical over 7 bases. This CDR3 comprises 15 residues. Germline V gene sequence: CDR1 SGDLS, CDR2 YYNGEE. Trimming at V came to 2 bases and at J to 4 bases, leaving 8 bases not matched to a gene. The CDR3, as DNA: TGTGCCAGCAGCGTGGCCAGGGGGGGGGCCACTGAAGCTTTCTTT. Translation: CASSVARGGATEAFF.

At least ten counts were recorded for this clonotype. The chain combines TRBV29-1 with TRBJ2-1, with 8 positions matching TRBD2. Germline values: CDR1 SQVTM, CDR2 ANQGSEA. The CDR3 length is 11 residues. The trim removed 7 bases at V and 9 bases at J, leaving 5 bases unmatched. This CDR3 reads CSANSGGEQFF. The CDR3 nucleotides are TGCAGCGCCAACAGCGGGGGTGAGCAGTTCTTC.

The chain employs TRBV19 and TRBJ1-5, with D perhaps TRBD1 (5 bases). From germline, CDR1 is LNHDA and CDR2 SQIVND (reference sequence). This CDR3 contains 17 residues. Trimming left V 6 bases short and J 0 bases short, with 18 bases between. The CDR3 here is CASSPGKGDDSNQPQHF. CDR3 bases: TGTGCCAGTAGCCCAGGGAAAGGGGACGATAGCAATCAGCCCCAGCATTTT.

This clonotype was found many times. The rearrangement joins TRBV20-1 to TRBJ2-7; 9 bases match TRBD2. V dropped 7 bases and J dropped 0; count of bases not matched to a gene: 7. The CDR3 has 14 residues. The V gene's germline CDR1 is DFQATT and CDR2 SNEGSKA (reference sequence). CDR3 amino acids: CSVGGGVSSYEQYF. The CDR3 coding sequence is TGCAGTGTCGGCGGGGGGGTTAGCTCCTACGAGCAGTACTTC.

This clonotype was seen repeatedly, ten times or more. This chain connects TRBV5-1 to TRBJ2-3; D remains unclear. V was pared by 4 bases and J by 0 bases, with 6 bases between. The germline V gene has CDR1 SGHRS and CDR2 YFSETQ. This CDR3 has 13 residues. The CDR3, as DNA: TGCGCCAGCAGCGAGCCTAGCACAGATACGCAGTATTTT. This sequence encodes CASSEPSTDTQYF.

This clonotype was counted ten times or more. This sequence joins TRBV12-2 and TRBJ1-2; TRBD1 was called by the table and not checked on the DNA. TRBV12-2 is shown as a pseudogene. This CDR3 is 16 amino acids long. The CDR3 region has the DNA TGTGCAAGTCGCCTTAAGACAGCCCTGGACAACTATGGCTACACCTTC. It yields the protein CASRLKTALDNYGYTF.

This clonotype was observed at least ten times. The gene calls are TRBV5-6 and TRBJ2-1; 8 nucleotides match TRBD1. CDR3 length: 17 amino acids. V gave up 2 bases and J gave up 10 bases; unmatched junction bases: 17. Germline V gene sequence: CDR1 SGHDT, CDR2 YYEEEE. CDR3 region: CASSFSLVGAGGPEQFF. CDR3 nucleotides: TGTGCCAGCAGCTTTTCTTTGGTTGGGGCAGGGGGCCCCGAGCAGTTCTTC. The entire variable domain, with the rest obtained from reference TRBV5-6 and TRBJ2-1, is as follows: DAGVTQSPTHLIKTRGQQVTLRCSPKSGHDTVSWYQQALGQGPQFIFQYYEEEERQRGNFPDRFSGHQFPNYSSELNVNALLLGDSALYLCASSFSLVGAGGPEQFFGPGTRLTVL.

The chain joins TRBV9 to TRBJ2-1; D not certain. This CDR3 has 14 amino acids. Looked up from germline, CDR1 is SGDLS and CDR2 is YYNGEE. V was cut by 0 bases and J by 7 bases, with 11 bases left in between. The CDR3 is CASSVGDTGNEQFF. The DNA of the CDR3 is TGTGCCAGCAGCGTAGGTGACACCGGGAATGAGCAGTTCTTC.

In its sample, this clonotype was seen many times. The genes are TRBV7-9 and TRBJ2-1, with 7 positions matching TRBD1. This CDR3 comprises 14 residues. With 4 bases clipped from V and 5 bases from J, the junction kept 5 bases outside the gene matches. CDR1 SEHNR and CDR2 FQNEAQ come from the germline V gene (reference sequence). The CDR3 sequence is CASSSGQYNNEQFF. The CDR3 nucleotides are TGTGCCAGCAGCTCGGGACAGTACAACAATGAGCAGTTCTTC.

This clonotype occurred many times. V gene TRBV6-1 combines with J gene TRBJ2-5, with a possible D match to TRBD2 (5 bases). The ends were cut back, 5 bases at V and 1 base at J, with 23 bases in the middle. CDR3 size: 18 residues. From germline, CDR1 is MNHNS and CDR2 SASEGT. The CDR3 reads CASSPPGFRGAVQETQYF. In DNA, the CDR3 is TGTGCCAGCAGTCCCCCTGGCTTTAGAGGAGCGGTCCAAGAGACCCAGTACTTC.

This clonotype has a handful of counts. The CDR3 loop is CASSRLRSSYNSPLHF. The CDR3 DNA sequence: TGTGCCAGCAGCAGACTCCGGAGCTCCTATAATTCACCCCTCCACTTT. The chain carries TRBV12-3 or TRBV12-4 and TRBJ1-6, with D unclear. The CDR3 loop spans 16 amino acids. V was cut by 6 bases and J by 0 bases, with 12 bases left in between.

The chain has TRBV24-1 and TRBJ2-2; 12 bases are shared with TRBD2. This CDR3 region has 18 residues. Unmatched junction bases numbered 7, after V lost 0 bases and J lost 6 bases. Germline V CDR1 and CDR2: KGHDR, SFDVKD. The CDR3 DNA reads as TGTGCCACCAGTGATTTGCCCGGACTAGCGGGATCCTCCGGGGAGCTGTTTTTT. Encoded protein: CATSDLPGLAGSSGELFF.

This rearrangement joins TRBV21-1 to TRBJ2-7; the DNA was not used to check the table's D call, TRBD1. TRBV21-1 corresponds to a pseudogene. The CDR3 is 15 residues long. CDR3 in amino acids: CASSIKGWQGNEQYF. Here the CDR3 DNA reads TGTGCCAGCAGCATTAAAGGTTGGCAGGGGAACGAGCAGTACTTC.

This clonotype appeared once. This sequence joins TRBV7-9 and TRBJ1-4; D possibly corresponds to TRBD1 (5 bases). This CDR3 contains 16 residues. CDR1 is SEHNR, CDR2 FQNEAQ, per germline (reference sequence). V was pared by 2 bases and J by 6 bases, with 16 bases between. In DNA form, the CDR3 reads TGTGCCAGCAGCTTATGGTTAGGTAGGGGTGATGAAAAACTGTTTTTT. Amino acid sequence: CASSLWLGRGDEKLFF. Based on the CDR3 plus reference TRBV7-9 and TRBJ1-4, the full variable domain is DTGVSQNPRHKITKRGQNVTFRCDPISEHNRLYWYRQTLGQGPEFLTYFQNEAQLEKSRLLSDRFSAERPKGSFSTLEIQRTEQGDSAMYLCASSLWLGRGDEKLFFGSGTQLSVL.

This clonotype was seen only once. It differs at one base from a far larger clone, so likely a read error. V and J are TRBV5-1 and TRBJ2-1; D remains ambiguous. This CDR3 has 14 residues. V was pared by 0 bases and J by 10 bases, with 14 bases between. CDR1 SGHRS and CDR2 YFSETQ come from the germline V gene. DNA of the CDR3: TGCGCCAGCAGCTTGGCGACTTCCTCCTACGAGCAGTTCTTC. It specifies CASSLATSSYEQFF.